The 31 T cell receptor beta chains given below trace back to one sample, sequenced in a study of regulatory T cells in long-lasting Graves disease. Time point: newly diagnosed GD, antithyroid drugs for less than 3 months. From PBMCs, RNA was extracted and then used to make the TCR library. Both iRepertoire HTBI primers and Arm-PCR of CDR3 regions were used to build the TCR beta libraries. MiXCR was run by TCRdb on the multiplex PCR reads, yielding one entry per CDR3 protein. The table includes hundreds of thousands of distinct CDR3 sequences, about 14% detected once. These same data were also listed under a study on T cells in Graves' hyperthyroidism and ophthalmopathy.

The input for sequencing was peripheral blood mononuclear cells (PBMCs), taken at new diagnosis, from a patient treated with antithyroid drugs. These receptors all come from a man under 40 with Graves disease.

This clonotype was detected many times. The chain is built from TRBV6-2 or TRBV6-3 and TRBJ2-1; D gene ambiguous. The germline V gene encodes CDR1 MNHEY and CDR2 SVGEGT. This CDR3 contains 15 residues. Trimming pared 5 bases from V and 7 bases from J, leaving 18 bases between. The CDR3 region has the DNA TGTGCCAGCAGTACCCCGACCGGGTATAAGAATGAGCAGTTCTTC. Its translation is CASSTPTGYKNEQFF.

This clonotype was found a few times. The genes are TRBV20-1 and TRBJ2-1; 7 bases are shared with TRBD2. The length of the CDR3 is 15 residues. The J segment lost 4 bases and the V segment lost 2 bases, leaving 8 bases of the junction unmatched. From germline, CDR1 is DFQATT and CDR2 SNEGSKA (reference sequence). The CDR3 loop is CSARRGASGYNEQFF. In DNA form, the CDR3 reads TGCAGTGCTAGACGCGGGGCTAGCGGATACAATGAGCAGTTCTTC.

The sample holds many counts of this clonotype. The genes are TRBV13 and TRBJ2-2; TRBD2 matches 14 bases. The germline V gene encodes CDR1 PRHDT and CDR2 FYEKMQ (reference sequence). Trimming took 5 bases from V and 6 from J; bases not matched to a gene: 5. The length of the CDR3 is 16 residues. DNA for the CDR3: TGTGCCAGCAGCGCGGGACTAGCGGGAGTCCCCGGGGAGCTGTTTTTT. Its protein is CASSAGLAGVPGELFF.

On this clonotype: A much more abundant neighbour one base away suggests this may be a read error. The rearrangement joins TRBV6-2 or TRBV6-3 to TRBJ1-1; unclear D gene. The CDR3 totals 15 residues. Germline-derived CDR1 and CDR2 are MNHEY and SVGEGT. Trimming pared 6 bases from V and 3 bases from J, leaving 17 bases between. CDR3 sequence reads: CASRIRIEIDTEAFF. The CDR3 bases are TGTGCCAGCAGGATACGAATCGAGATAGACACTGAAGCTTTCTTT.

This clonotype occurred many times. The chain is built from TRBV19 and TRBJ2-5; tentatively, D is TRBD2 (5 bases). Trimming left V 3 bases short and J 1 base short, with 9 bases between. Germline CDR1 is LNHDA and CDR2 is SQIVND (reference sequence). The CDR3 contains 14 residues. For the CDR3, the DNA is TGTGCCAGTAGTATGGATAGCGTCCAAGAGACCCAGTACTTC. Translating gives CASSMDSVQETQYF.

This clonotype was observed a handful of times. The rearrangement joins TRBV7-9 to TRBJ2-7, with a weak D call TRBD1 (5 bases). Per the germline V gene, CDR1 is SEHNR and CDR2 is FQNEAQ (reference sequence). The CDR3 is 14 amino acids. The germline V and J ends were trimmed by 1 base and 6 bases, with 13 bases remaining between them. The CDR3 nucleotides are TGTGCCAGCAGCTTAGGGCAGGGTATGGGCGAGCAGTACTTC. It is translated as CASSLGQGMGEQYF.

This clonotype was observed at least ten times. The chain couples TRBV7-8 to TRBJ1-2; TRBD1 is a possible D gene (6 bases). The ends were cut back, 5 bases at V and 11 bases at J, with 18 bases in the middle. The CDR3 is 13 residues long. Per germline, CDR1 SGHVS and CDR2 FQNEAQ. The CDR3 DNA follows: TGTGCCAGCAGCCCGACCCAGGGGATTTGGTACACCTTC. Amino acids: CASSPTQGIWYTF.

Many counts were recorded for this clonotype. The chain recombines TRBV5-1 with TRBJ2-5, with TRBD2 identical over 7 bases. Germline trimming cut 3 bases from V and 5 bases from J; bases unmatched to any gene: 4. This CDR3 is 13 amino acids long. CDR1 is SGHRS, CDR2 YFSETQ, per germline. CDR3 amino acids: CASSSLGGETQYF. Here the CDR3 DNA reads TGCGCCAGCAGCTCCTTGGGAGGGGAGACCCAGTACTTC.

This clonotype has a count of ten or more. The V call is TRBV7-2, the J call TRBJ2-3, with D possibly TRBD2 on 6 matching bases. V shed 5 bases and J shed 5 bases, with 14 bases lying between them. The CDR3 covers 14 residues. In germline, CDR1 is SGHTA, CDR2 FQGNSA. CDR3 region: CASSPDPGVDTQYF. The CDR3 DNA follows: TGTGCCAGCAGCCCTGACCCGGGGGTAGATACGCAGTATTTT.

This clonotype was observed many times. The chain couples TRBV29-1 to TRBJ2-7; 7 bases line up with TRBD1. With 1 base clipped from V and 1 base from J, the junction kept 7 bases outside the gene matches. CDR1 and CDR2 from the germline V gene are SQVTM and ANQGSEA. This CDR3 is built from 15 residues. CDR3 region: CSVEGGHRGSYEQYF. CDR3 bases: TGCAGCGTTGAAGGTGGCCACAGGGGTTCCTACGAGCAGTACTTC.

At least ten counts were recorded for this clonotype. The rearrangement joins TRBV2 to TRBJ1-1; D call uncertain. CDR1 and CDR2 (germline): SNHLY, FYNNEI. CDR3 length: 15 residues. V was pared by 7 bases and J by 2 bases, with 17 bases between. As DNA, the CDR3 is TGTGCCAGCAACCGGGAAATCGGGTATAACACTGAAGCTTTCTTT. Encoded protein: CASNREIGYNTEAFF.

The V gene is TRBV29-1, the J gene TRBJ1-1; maybe TRBD1 (6 bases). The CDR3 extends over 13 amino acids. Germline-derived CDR1 and CDR2 are SQVTM and ANQGSEA. The CDR3 nucleotides are TGCGCAACCGCCGTGGGGGCGAAAACTGAAGCTTTCTTT. Protein: CATAVGAKTEAFF.

This clonotype has at least ten counts. This rearrangement joins TRBV11-3 to TRBJ2-1, with 13 bases that match TRBD2. The trim removed 4 bases at V and 5 bases at J, leaving 2 bases unmatched. Per germline, CDR1 SGHNT and CDR2 YENEEA. This CDR3 region has 15 residues. CDR3 nucleotide sequence: TGTGCCAGCAGCTCGGGGACTAGCGGGGACAATGAGCAGTTCTTC. Amino acids: CASSSGTSGDNEQFF.

This clonotype was found many times. The chain combines TRBV20-1 with TRBJ2-7; the D gene is possibly TRBD2 (7 bases). Trimming left V 1 base short and J 7 bases short, with 14 bases between. This CDR3 spans 13 amino acids. CDR1 is DFQATT, CDR2 SNEGSKA, per germline (reference sequence). The CDR3 reads CSARGRGAREQYF. The CDR3 DNA is TGCAGTGCTAGAGGCCGGGGGGCGAGAGAGCAGTACTTC.

This clonotype was detected ten times or more. V is TRBV11-1 and J is TRBJ2-7, with a weak D call TRBD1 (5 bases). Per germline, CDR1 SGHAT and CDR2 FQDESV (reference sequence). CDR3 length: 15 amino acids. V was pared by 4 bases and J by 7 bases, with 20 bases between. The DNA for the CDR3 is TGTGCCAGCAGCTATCGGCGGTGGGGCTACGAAGAGCAGTACTTC. It translates to CASSYRRWGYEEQYF.

On this clonotype itself: A read error is possible here, since a much larger clone lies one base away. V usage is TRBV20-1 and J usage is TRBJ1-1, with no clear D. Germline CDR1 reads DFQATT; CDR2 reads SNEGSKA (reference sequence). V lost 5 bases to trimming and J lost 3 bases, with 13 bases between them. The CDR3 consists of 13 residues. The CDR3 protein is CSAGRTRDTEAFF. For the CDR3, the DNA is TGCAGTGCTGGTCGGACGAGGGACACTGAAGCTTTCTTT.

This clonotype was observed a few times. This chain joins TRBV9 and TRBJ2-7; the match to TRBD2 covers 11 bases. J lost 6 bases, V lost 4 bases, and 12 bases had no gene match. From germline, CDR1 is SGDLS and CDR2 YYNGEE. The CDR3 length is 16 residues. CDR3 in DNA: TGTGCCAGCAGCCAATCTATTAGCGGGAGGGCCGGCGAGCAGTACTTC. This sequence encodes CASSQSISGRAGEQYF.

This clonotype was picked up many times. This rearrangement joins TRBV12-3 or TRBV12-4 to TRBJ2-7; D gene unclear. Deletions cut 4 bases from V and 7 bases from J, with 8 bases between. CDR3 length: 11 amino acids. This CDR3 reads CASSSTGEQYF. The CDR3 DNA follows: TGTGCCAGCAGTTCGACCGGGGAGCAGTACTTC.

This clonotype has a count of ten or more. The chain links TRBV6-1 to TRBJ2-5; a possible D gene is TRBD2 (5 bases). Germline-derived CDR1 and CDR2 are MNHNS and SASEGT. The CDR3 length is 12 residues. Trimming took off 5 bases at V and 7 bases at J, with 11 bases between the two ends. CDR3 residues: CASSLNRGTQYF. CDR3 coding DNA: TGTGCCAGCAGTCTGAACCGGGGGACCCAGTACTTC.

This clonotype appeared a few times. The CDR3: CASSHAGTGSKDTQYF. The CDR3 nucleotides are TGTGCCAGTAGTCACGCCGGGACAGGGTCCAAAGATACGCAGTATTTT. V gene TRBV19 combines with J gene TRBJ2-3, with 9 nucleotides matching TRBD1. CDR1 and CDR2 from the germline V gene are LNHDA and SQIVND (reference sequence). The CDR3 has 16 residues. The J segment lost 5 bases and the V segment lost 5 bases, leaving 11 bases of the junction unmatched.

This clonotype was found many times. V gene TRBV19 combines with J gene TRBJ1-1; no clear D gene. The CDR3 has 14 residues. V gave up 3 bases and J gave up 1 base, with 9 bases separating them. The germline V gene encodes CDR1 LNHDA and CDR2 SQIVND (reference sequence). The CDR3 bases are TGTGCCAGTAGTATCCGGGGTGGGAACACTGAAGCTTTCTTT. Amino acid sequence: CASSIRGGNTEAFF.

This clonotype turned up a few times. The rearrangement links TRBV10-1 to TRBJ2-7; 10 nucleotides line up with TRBD2. Germline-derived CDR1 and CDR2 are WNHNN and SYGVQD (reference sequence). The CDR3 loop spans 15 amino acids. The junction had 4 bases not matched to a gene; V was cut back by 5 bases and J by 0 bases. The CDR3 bases are TGCGCCAGCAGTAAAGCGGGAGGGCTCTCCTACGAGCAGTACTTC. Encoded protein: CASSKAGGLSYEQYF.

Turning to this clonotype: Here the CDR3 omits its conserved ending phenylalanine or tryptophan, so a read error is the likely source. V and J are TRBV12-5 and TRBJ2-1; D perhaps matches TRBD2 (6 bases). There are 12 residues in the CDR3. Germline V lookup: CDR1 LGHNT, CDR2 FRNRAP. The CDR3 nucleotides read TGTGCTAGTGGTGATAGCGGCAATGAACAGTTCCTC. Its translation is CASGDSGNEQFL.

In its sample, this clonotype was seen a few times. The rearrangement joins TRBV30 to TRBJ1-2; 7 nucleotides match TRBD1. V was clipped by 2 bases and J by 7 bases; unmatched bases: 4. CDR1 is GTSNPN, CDR2 SVGIG, per germline (reference sequence). CDR3 length equals 12 residues. The CDR3 DNA reads TGTGCCTGGAGTCCCGACAGGGCTGGCTACACCTTC. Translated: CAWSPDRAGYTF.

This clonotype was recorded many times. J is TRBJ2-7 and V is TRBV5-1; D perhaps matches TRBD2 (6 bases). The CDR3 runs 15 residues. V was shortened by 2 bases and J by 3 bases, with 15 bases between the two germline ends. The germline V gene has CDR1 SGHRS and CDR2 YFSETQ. CDR3 coding DNA: TGCGCCAGCAGCTTTTTGGGCGGGGTAAACTACGAGCAGTACTTC. It yields the protein CASSFLGGVNYEQYF.

This clonotype occurred many times. The J gene is TRBJ1-2, the V gene TRBV27; D may be TRBD1 (5 bases). Germline loops: CDR1 MNHEY, CDR2 SMNVEV (reference sequence). With 5 bases removed from V and 0 bases from J, the gap between germline ends came to 22 bases. The CDR3 spans 18 residues. In DNA form, the CDR3 reads TGTGCCAGCAGTACCGCGATTCGGGGGGGTAGAGCTAACTATGGCTACACCTTC. Amino acids: CASSTAIRGGRANYGYTF.

In its sample, this clonotype was seen many times. The chain recombines TRBV27 with TRBJ2-5; no clear D. Germline V gene lookup returns CDR1 MNHEY and CDR2 SMNVEV (reference sequence). CDR3 length: 14 amino acids. V was trimmed by 6 bases and J by 1 base, leaving 12 bases between them. The CDR3 DNA is TGTGCCAGCAGCCTCTCCCTCGTCCAAGAGACCCAGTACTTC. This codes for CASSLSLVQETQYF.

In its sample, this clonotype was seen many times. The chain couples TRBV20-1 to TRBJ2-1; 9 positions match TRBD2. CDR1 is DFQATT and CDR2 is SNEGSKA in the germline V gene (reference sequence). Trimming at V came to 6 bases and at J to 7 bases, leaving 10 bases not matched to a gene. This CDR3 region has 14 residues. The CDR3 reads CSASQAGGSNEQFF. DNA of the CDR3: TGCAGTGCCTCCCAAGCGGGAGGCTCTAATGAGCAGTTCTTC.

The chain links TRBV24-1 to TRBJ2-2; 7 bases align to TRBD2. Germline V CDR1 and CDR2: KGHDR, SFDVKD. The CDR3 runs to 18 residues. The trim removed 0 bases at V and 4 bases at J, leaving 10 bases unmatched. CDR3 amino acids: CATSDLLGGAKGTGELFF. CDR3 coding DNA: TGTGCCACCAGTGATTTGCTGGGAGGGGCCAAGGGCACCGGGGAGCTGTTTTTT.

The chain combines TRBV19 with TRBJ2-3; possible D gene TRBD2, 5 bases. Germline assignment: CDR1 LNHDA and CDR2 SQIVND (reference sequence). The CDR3 spans 15 residues. V shed 3 bases and J shed 4 bases, with 14 bases lying between them. The CDR3 sequence: CASSMILVGADTQYF. DNA of the CDR3: TGTGCCAGTAGTATGATACTAGTCGGAGCAGATACGCAGTATTTT.

In regard to this clonotype: A much larger clone differs by one base, so this may be a read error. V usage is TRBV2 and J usage is TRBJ2-1; 9 bases fit TRBD2. The CDR3 sequence is 16 residues long. V shed 5 bases and J 4 bases; nucleotides not matched to a gene: 9. Germline V gene lookup returns CDR1 SNHLY and CDR2 FYNNEI. The CDR3 spells CASSHPTSGCYNEQFF. Written as DNA, the CDR3 is TGTGCCAGCAGTCACCCTACTAGCGGGTGTTACAATGAGCAGTTCTTC. Based on the CDR3 plus reference TRBV2 and TRBJ2-1, the full variable domain is EPEVTQTPSHQVTQMGQEVILRCVPISNHLYFYWYRQILGQKVEFLVSFYNNEISEKSEIFDDQFSVERPDGSNFTLKIRSTKLEDSAMYFCASSHPTSGCYNEQFFGPGTRLTVL.